The entry below describes one T cell receptor beta chain. In the original processing: The assay estimated nucleated cells by amplifying reference gene primers. Clones were read by immunoSEQ multiplex PCR, and TCRdb kept only the in-frame ones, dropping some. Clonal size and the V and J genes are those of that table, whereas D and trimming came from the DNA. The data hold approximately 210,000 clones, with 65% to 90% observed a single time. This sample was included in a study of blood T cell repertoires in COVID-19. Study details: Sites across the United States, Italy and Spain contributed samples from acute and convalescent COVID-19.

Recruitment covered about 25 US areas and drew participants whose ages spanned roughly 18 to 89 years. The ends lost 3 bases at V and 4 bases at J; junction bases unmatched: 6. In germline, CDR1 is SGDLS, CDR2 YYNGEE. This CDR3 has 15 residues. Sequencing was performed on PBMCs or T cells enriched from blood (not recorded which). J is TRBJ2-3 and V is TRBV9; 9 positions agree with TRBD2. The sequence was obtained from a woman aged 45-59 years with acute COVID-19. CDR3 in amino acids: CASSDPGLASDTQYF. CDR3 nucleotides: TGTGCCAGCAGCGACCCGGGACTAGCATCAGATACGCAGTATTTT.